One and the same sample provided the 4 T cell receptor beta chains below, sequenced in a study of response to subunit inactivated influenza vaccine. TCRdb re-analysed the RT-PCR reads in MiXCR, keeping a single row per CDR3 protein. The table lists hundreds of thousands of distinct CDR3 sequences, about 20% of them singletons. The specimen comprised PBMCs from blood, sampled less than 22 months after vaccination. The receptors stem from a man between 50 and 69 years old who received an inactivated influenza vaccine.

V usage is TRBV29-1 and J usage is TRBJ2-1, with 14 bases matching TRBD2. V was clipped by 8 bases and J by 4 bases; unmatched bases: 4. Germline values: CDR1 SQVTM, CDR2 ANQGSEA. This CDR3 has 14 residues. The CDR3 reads CSTGLAGGYNEQFF. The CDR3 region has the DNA TGCAGCACCGGACTAGCGGGAGGATACAATGAGCAGTTCTTC.

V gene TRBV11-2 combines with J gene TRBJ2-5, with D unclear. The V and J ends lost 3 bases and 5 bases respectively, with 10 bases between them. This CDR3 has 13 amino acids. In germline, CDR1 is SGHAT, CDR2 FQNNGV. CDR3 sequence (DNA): TGTGCCAGCAGCTTTGGAAGATGGGAGACCCAGTACTTC. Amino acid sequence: CASSFGRWETQYF.

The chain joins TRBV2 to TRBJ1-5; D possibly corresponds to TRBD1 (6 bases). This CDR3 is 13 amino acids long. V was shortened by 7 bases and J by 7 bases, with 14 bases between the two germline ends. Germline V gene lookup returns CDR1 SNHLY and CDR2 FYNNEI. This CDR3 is CASTRRDIQPQHF. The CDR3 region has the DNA TGTGCCAGCACACGCCGGGACATCCAGCCCCAGCATTTT.

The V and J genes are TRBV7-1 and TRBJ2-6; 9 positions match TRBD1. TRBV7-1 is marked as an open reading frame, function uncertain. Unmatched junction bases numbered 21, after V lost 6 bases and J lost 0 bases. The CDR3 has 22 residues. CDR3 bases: TGTGCCAGCAGACCCGGGACAGGGTTAAAAACCAAGGGTTCCTCTGGGGCCAACGTCCTGACTTTC. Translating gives CASRPGTGLKTKGSSGANVLTF.